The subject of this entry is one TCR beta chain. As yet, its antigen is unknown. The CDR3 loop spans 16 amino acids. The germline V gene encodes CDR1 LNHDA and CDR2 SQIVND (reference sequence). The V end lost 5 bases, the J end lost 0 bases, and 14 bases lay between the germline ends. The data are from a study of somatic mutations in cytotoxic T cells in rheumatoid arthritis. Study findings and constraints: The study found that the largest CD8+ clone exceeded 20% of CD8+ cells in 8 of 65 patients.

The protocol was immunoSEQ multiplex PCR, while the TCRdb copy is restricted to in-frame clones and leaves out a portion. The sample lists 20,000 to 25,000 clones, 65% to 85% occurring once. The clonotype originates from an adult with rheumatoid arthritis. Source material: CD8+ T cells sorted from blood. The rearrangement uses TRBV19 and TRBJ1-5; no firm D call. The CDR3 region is CASSLGDRVSNQPQHF. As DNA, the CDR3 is TGTGCCAGTAGTTTGGGAGATAGGGTTAGCAATCAGCCCCAGCATTTT.